The sequence of this T cell receptor beta chain was determined in a study of T cell responses to AZD1222 COVID-19 vaccine. Overall study findings and caveats: The study identified only five to seven AZD1222 recipients as seropositive at baseline.

Profiled with immunoSEQ multiplex PCR; TCRdb holds only in-frame clones, not every one. The table lists 150,000 to 200,000 clones, around 90% of them singletons. This clone appeared a few times. Its antigen is as yet unknown. Losses at the gene ends were 8 bases for V and 9 bases for J; bases not matched to a gene: 12. This CDR3 has 15 amino acids. CDR1 and CDR2 from the germline V gene are MGHDK and SYGVNS. This sequence originates from an adult in good health. The sample here was peripheral blood, taken on day 0 of AZD1222 vaccination. This chain links TRBV25-1 with TRBJ1-6; 8 bases map to TRBD1. CDR3 region: CASSLGQGWGSPLHF. Here the CDR3 DNA reads TGTGCCAGCTCTCTCGGACAGGGTTGGGGTTCACCCCTCCACTTT.